What follows are 10 T cell receptor beta chains derived from one specimen sequenced in a study of blood T cell repertoires in COVID-19. Generated by immunoSEQ multiplex PCR, the TCRdb table keeps only in-frame clones and is missing some. The sample consists of about 89,000 clones, roughly 78% of them appearing once. The sample consisted of peripheral blood. These receptors all stem from an elderly woman with acute or convalescent COVID-19.

This rearrangement joins TRBV4-1 to TRBJ1-6; 7 bases are a match to TRBD1. CDR3 size: 18 residues. The germline V gene encodes CDR1 MGHRA and CDR2 YSYEKL. V lost 4 bases, J lost 10 bases, and 19 bases stayed unmatched. The CDR3 here is CASSPAPGQTDFGSPLHF. In DNA, the CDR3 is TGCGCCAGCAGCCCGGCTCCGGGACAGACAGACTTCGGGTCACCCCTCCACTTT.

This rearrangement joins TRBV30 to TRBJ1-1; a possible D gene is TRBD1 (6 bases). The CDR3 contains 16 residues. Germline CDR1 reads GTSNPN; CDR2 reads SVGIG (reference sequence). Trimming shortened V by 3 bases and J by 3 bases, and 20 bases separated the two germline ends. The CDR3 loop is CAWSGSGGRADTEAFF. The CDR3 bases are TGTGCCTGGAGCGGCTCGGGGGGGCGCGCGGACACTGAAGCTTTCTTT. The full variable domain, in which reference TRBV30 and TRBJ1-1 provide the parts outside the CDR3, is SQTIHQWPATLVQPVGSPLSLECTVEGTSNPNLYWYRQAAGRGLQLLFYSVGIGQISSEVPQNLSASRPQDRQFILSSKKLLLSDSGFYLCAWSGSGGRADTEAFFGQGTRLTVV.

This clone was recorded a few times. The chain's CDR3 is CASSSNVGDEAFF. The CDR3 nucleotides read TGTGCCAGCAGCTCCAACGTGGGCGATGAAGCTTTCTTT. The chain employs TRBV7-3 and TRBJ1-1; D is uncertain. V was pared by 4 bases and J by 7 bases, with 13 bases between. CDR3 length equals 13 residues. Germline values: CDR1 SGHTA, CDR2 FQGTGA.

This chain joins TRBV7-9 and TRBJ1-2; 8 positions match TRBD1. The J segment lost 8 bases and the V segment lost 10 bases, leaving 21 bases of the junction unmatched. CDR1 and CDR2 from the germline V gene are SEHNR and FQNEAQ (reference sequence). The CDR3 is made up of 16 amino acids. The CDR3 spells CAITLEQGGTENGYTF. The CDR3 bases are TGTGCCATCACCTTAGAACAGGGGGGAACGGAAAACGGCTACACCTTC.

The chain has TRBV19 and TRBJ2-2, with D possibly TRBD1 on 6 matching bases. The germline V gene encodes CDR1 LNHDA and CDR2 SQIVND (reference sequence). Trimming took off 4 bases at V and 4 bases at J, with 13 bases between the two ends. The CDR3 loop spans 15 amino acids. The CDR3 bases are TGTGCCAGTAGTACTGTGGACAGCCCCACCGGGGAGCTGTTTTTT. Amino acid sequence: CASSTVDSPTGELFF.

This clone appeared a few times. The J gene is TRBJ1-1, the V gene TRBV5-6; D is possibly TRBD1 (5 bases). The CDR3 is 16 residues long. The V end lost 1 base, the J end lost 1 base, and 14 bases lay between the germline ends. Germline assignment: CDR1 SGHDT and CDR2 YYEEEE. This CDR3 reads CASSLSGIYWNTEAFF. The DNA for the CDR3 is TGTGCCAGCAGCTTGTCAGGGATATACTGGAACACTGAAGCTTTCTTT.

The V and J genes are TRBV12-3 or TRBV12-4 and TRBJ1-1; D remains ambiguous. This CDR3 is 12 amino acids long. Trimming stripped 4 bases from V and 8 bases from J, with 11 bases between. The CDR3 protein is CASSSRPGEAFF. The CDR3 region has the DNA TGTGCCAGCAGTTCCCGACCAGGCGAAGCTTTCTTT.

The chain combines TRBV19 with TRBJ1-2; D is possibly TRBD1 (5 bases). The CDR3 has 13 residues. Trimming removed 3 bases at V and 5 bases at J, with 10 bases between. Germline V gene sequence: CDR1 LNHDA, CDR2 SQIVND (reference sequence). The CDR3 region has the DNA TGTGCCAGTAGTATGGGAGGGGTTTATGGCTACACCTTC. Translated: CASSMGGVYGYTF.

The V and J genes are TRBV5-1 and TRBJ2-5, with TRBD2 matching 8 bases. The CDR3 is made up of 15 amino acids. Germline V gives CDR1 SGHRS, CDR2 YFSETQ. The ends lost 4 bases at V and 4 bases at J; junction bases unmatched: 9. CDR3 sequence: CASSPPGTSGETQYF. CDR3 coding DNA: TGCGCCAGCAGCCCCCCGGGAACTAGCGGAGAGACCCAGTACTTC. The full variable domain, rest sourced from reference TRBV5-1 and TRBJ2-5, is KAGVTQTPRYLIKTRGQQVTLSCSPISGHRSVSWYQQTPGQGLQFLFEYFSETQRNKGNFPGRFSGRQFSNSRSEMNVSTLELGDSALYLCASSPPGTSGETQYFGPGTRLLVL.

The rearrangement links TRBV5-1 to TRBJ1-6, with D unclear. The CDR3 sequence is 13 residues long. CDR1 is SGHRS and CDR2 is YFSETQ in the germline V gene. The germline V and J ends were trimmed by 0 bases and 9 bases, with 7 bases remaining between them. CDR3 DNA sequence: TGCGCCAGCAGCTTGGACAGATCTTCACCCCTCCACTTT. It is translated as CASSLDRSSPLHF.